A single sample gave rise to the 24 T cell receptor beta chains below, sequenced in a study of immune cell composition in non-small cell lung cancer. The assay was immunoSEQ multiplex PCR, and TCRdb's table has in-frame clones only and misses some. The sample shows about 5,300 clones, about 88% of them seen only once. Normal lung sampling was at least 3 cm from the tumour, as distant as possible. Sequencing was carried out using non-adjacent lung tissue. All receptors come from a human donor with non-small cell lung cancer. Some clones in this sample may be carry-over from other donors' samples.

This sequence joins TRBV19 and TRBJ1-5; weak D call: TRBD1 (5 bases). There are 16 residues in the CDR3. Per the germline V gene, CDR1 is LNHDA and CDR2 is SQIVND (reference sequence). V was clipped by 7 bases and J by 5 bases, with 21 bases between them. CDR3 loop: CASIKHHGGAYQPQHF. In nucleotides, the CDR3 is TGTGCCAGTATTAAACACCACGGAGGGGCGTATCAGCCCCAGCATTTT.

The chain has TRBV7-7 and TRBJ2-1; 7 nucleotides match TRBD1. J lost 6 bases, V lost 0 bases, and 8 bases had no gene match. CDR1 SSHAT and CDR2 FNYEAQ come from the germline V gene (reference sequence). The CDR3 consists of 16 residues. Written as DNA, the CDR3 is TGTGCCAGCAGCTTAGCGGGGACAGTAGGCCTCAATGAGCAGTTCTTC. It encodes CASSLAGTVGLNEQFF.

V is TRBV6-5 and J is TRBJ2-2; TRBD2 is a possible D gene (7 bases). CDR1 and CDR2 from the germline V gene are MNHEY and SVGAGI. Trimming left V 10 bases short and J 7 bases short, with 19 bases between. There are 14 residues in the CDR3. CDR3 sequence reads: CATSLGGAGGELFF. The CDR3 DNA reads TGTGCCACCTCCCTAGGGGGGGCCGGCGGGGAGCTGTTTTTT.

Here the CDR3 DNA reads TGTGCCAGCAGCCCGGACAGCATCTATGGCTACACCTTC. The encoded protein is CASSPDSIYGYTF. The chain links TRBV2 to TRBJ1-2, with TRBD1 as a possible D gene (6 bases). V lost 6 bases and J lost 4, with 12 bases in between. The CDR3 contains 13 residues. The germline gives CDR1 SNHLY, CDR2 FYNNEI.

This chain uses TRBV28 with TRBJ1-1, with D unclear. Trimming took 11 bases from V and 0 from J, leaving 13 bases between them. The V gene's germline CDR1 is MDHEN and CDR2 SYDVKM. CDR3 size: 13 residues. The CDR3 here is CACFSPMNTEAFF. As DNA, the CDR3 is TGTGCCTGCTTTAGCCCCATGAACACTGAAGCTTTCTTT. Full variable domain (remainder filled in from reference TRBV28 and TRBJ1-1): DVKVTQSSRYLVKRTGEKVFLECVQDMDHENMFWYRQDPGLGLRLIYFSYDVKMKEKGDIPEGYSVSREKKERFSLILESASTNQTSMYLCACFSPMNTEAFFGQGTRLTVV.

This sequence joins TRBV4-3 and TRBJ2-2; D may be TRBD2 (6 bases). The V gene's germline CDR1 is LGHNA and CDR2 YSLEER. The CDR3 spans 14 residues. V lost 2 bases and J lost 6, with 10 bases in between. The CDR3 spells CASSQTRGPGELFF. CDR3 DNA: TGCGCCAGCAGCCAAACGCGGGGCCCCGGGGAGCTGTTTTTT.

This clone was seen just once. The rearrangement links TRBV6-6 to TRBJ2-7; TRBD1 aligns across 7 bases. The length of the CDR3 is 13 residues. Germline trimming cut 6 bases from V and 5 bases from J; bases unmatched to any gene: 7. Germline CDR1 reads MNHNY; CDR2 reads SVGAGI (reference sequence). Here the CDR3 reads CASRTGNFDEQYF. In DNA, the CDR3 is TGTGCCAGCAGGACAGGGAATTTCGACGAGCAGTACTTC.

The rearrangement uses TRBV28 and TRBJ2-1; 7 bases are shared with TRBD2. J gave up 6 bases and V 5 bases, and 10 bases lay outside the gene matches. This CDR3 contains 15 residues. CDR1 and CDR2 (germline): MDHEN, SYDVKM. CDR3 bases: TGTGCCAGCAGTCTCGTAACGGGAGGTCTCAATGAGCAGTTCTTC. Amino acid sequence: CASSLVTGGLNEQFF.

This chain links TRBV19 with TRBJ2-3; 8 nucleotides line up with TRBD1. The germline V gene has CDR1 LNHDA and CDR2 SQIVND (reference sequence). The CDR3 covers 14 residues. Trimming cost V 2 bases and J 6 bases; bases outside gene matches: 4. This chain's CDR3 is CASSITRGQDTQYF. The DNA for the CDR3 is TGTGCCAGTAGTATAACCAGGGGGCAGGATACGCAGTATTTT.

This rearrangement joins TRBV6-6 to TRBJ1-4; D gene uncertain. The V end lost 9 bases, the J end lost 7 bases, and 18 bases lay between the germline ends. In germline, CDR1 is MNHNY, CDR2 SVGAGI (reference sequence). This CDR3 spans 14 amino acids. CDR3 loop: CASQARVGSEKLFF. CDR3 nucleotide sequence: TGTGCCAGTCAGGCGCGGGTAGGGTCTGAAAAACTGTTTTTT.

The chain couples TRBV7-9 to TRBJ2-2, with D hard to call. This CDR3 region has 13 residues. Trimming removed 4 bases at V and 3 bases at J, with 6 bases between. In germline, CDR1 is SEHNR, CDR2 FQNEAQ (reference sequence). CDR3 in amino acids: CASSWRDTGELFF. CDR3 nucleotide sequence: TGTGCCAGCAGCTGGAGAGACACCGGGGAGCTGTTTTTT.

The chain recombines TRBV7-2 with TRBJ2-2; TRBD2 matches 7 bases. The ends lost 1 base at V and 0 bases at J; junction bases unmatched: 2. The CDR3 sequence is 16 residues long. Per germline, CDR1 SGHTA and CDR2 FQGNSA. CDR3 residues: CASSLVGGTNTGELFF. In DNA form, the CDR3 reads TGTGCCAGCAGCTTAGTGGGAGGGACGAACACCGGGGAGCTGTTTTTT. Full variable domain (remainder filled in from reference TRBV7-2 and TRBJ2-2): GAGVSQSPSNKVTEKGKDVELRCDPISGHTALYWYRQSLGQGLEFLIYFQGNSAPDKSGLPSDRFSAERTGGSVSTLTIQRTQQEDSAVYLCASSLVGGTNTGELFFGEGSRLTVL.

The chain links TRBV7-8 to TRBJ1-3; perhaps TRBD1 as D (5 bases). The CDR3 length is 15 residues. Per germline, CDR1 SGHVS and CDR2 FQNEAQ. Trimming stripped 5 bases from V and 0 bases from J, with 11 bases between. CDR3 in DNA: TGTGCCAGCAGCGATGGGGGGGGCTCTGGAAACACCATATATTTT. This sequence encodes CASSDGGGSGNTIYF.

This chain connects TRBV6-6 to TRBJ1-2; D perhaps matches TRBD1 (6 bases). The germline V gene has CDR1 MNHNY and CDR2 SVGAGI (reference sequence). Trimming took off 4 bases at V and 6 bases at J, with 9 bases between the two ends. The CDR3 contains 12 residues. The CDR3 nucleotides are TGTGCCAGCAGTTCCCGACAGGATGGCTACACCTTC. It specifies CASSSRQDGYTF.

The V call is TRBV5-5, the J call TRBJ1-1; D is ambiguous. V gave up 1 base and J gave up 4 bases, with 11 bases separating them. CDR1 and CDR2 from the germline V gene are SGHKS and YYEKEE (reference sequence). The CDR3 consists of 14 residues. Here the CDR3 DNA reads TGTGCCAGCAGCTTGTGGGAGGGAGGCACTGAAGCTTTCTTT. Its protein is CASSLWEGGTEAFF.

V and J are TRBV6-1 and TRBJ2-7; perhaps TRBD2 as D (6 bases). Germline V CDR1 and CDR2: MNHNS, SASEGT. The CDR3 has 14 amino acids. Trimming took 7 bases from V and 6 from J, leaving 19 bases between them. The chain's CDR3 is CASITAGIGAEQYF. DNA of the CDR3: TGTGCCAGCATAACGGCGGGGATAGGAGCCGAGCAGTACTTC.

The CDR3 loop is CASRGQPESPEQYF. The CDR3 DNA is TGCGCCAGCAGAGGACAACCGGAATCCCCTGAGCAGTACTTC. V gene TRBV5-1 combines with J gene TRBJ2-7; the D gene is possibly TRBD1 (5 bases). With 5 bases removed from V and 7 bases from J, the gap between germline ends came to 19 bases. Germline V gene sequence: CDR1 SGHRS, CDR2 YFSETQ. The CDR3 totals 14 residues.

The chain employs TRBV11-3 and TRBJ1-6, with D uncertain. The CDR3 is 15 residues long. The V end lost 5 bases, the J end lost 6 bases, and 14 bases lay between the germline ends. Germline V gene lookup returns CDR1 SGHNT and CDR2 YENEEA. This CDR3 is CASSPQQTVNSPLHF. The CDR3, as DNA: TGTGCCAGCAGCCCACAGCAGACCGTTAATTCACCCCTCCACTTT.

The V gene is TRBV11-2, the J gene TRBJ2-3; 8 bases match TRBD1. The junction had 8 bases not matched to a gene; V was cut back by 2 bases and J by 1 base. The CDR3 is made up of 17 amino acids. Germline assignment: CDR1 SGHAT and CDR2 FQNNGV. CDR3 sequence reads: CASSLWQGAPGTDTQYF. For the CDR3, the DNA is TGTGCCAGCAGCTTATGGCAGGGGGCGCCCGGCACAGATACGCAGTATTTT.

The chain uses TRBV28 and TRBJ2-7; 9 bases are a match to TRBD2. The germline CDR1 and CDR2 sequences are MDHEN and SYDVKM. Losses at the gene ends were 4 bases for V and 5 bases for J; bases not matched to a gene: 18. CDR3 length: 18 residues. The chain's CDR3 is CASSSTPSSAGGRHEQYF. The DNA for the CDR3 is TGTGCCAGCAGTTCTACACCCTCGTCAGCGGGAGGACGCCACGAGCAGTACTTC. The full variable domain, with the rest looked up from reference TRBV28 and TRBJ2-7, is DVKVTQSSRYLVKRTGEKVFLECVQDMDHENMFWYRQDPGLGLRLIYFSYDVKMKEKGDIPEGYSVSREKKERFSLILESASTNQTSMYLCASSSTPSSAGGRHEQYFGPGTRLTVT.

V gene TRBV6-6 combines with J gene TRBJ1-4; D may be TRBD1 (6 bases). Germline lookup yields CDR1 MNHNY and CDR2 SVGAGI (reference sequence). The V end was cut by 5 bases, the J end by 3 bases, with 13 bases between. The CDR3 is made up of 15 amino acids. Here the CDR3 DNA reads TGTGCCAGCAGTACCCCACAGGGCTCTAATGAAAAACTGTTTTTT. It translates to CASSTPQGSNEKLFF.

V and J are TRBV2 and TRBJ2-6; D is perhaps TRBD1 (6 bases). CDR1 is SNHLY, CDR2 FYNNEI, per germline. Trimming left V 6 bases short and J 4 bases short, with 19 bases between. CDR3 size: 17 residues. The CDR3 DNA is TGTGCCAGCAGAGGAGACAGGAAGGGAGCCGGGGCCAACGTCCTGACTTTC. It is translated as CASRGDRKGAGANVLTF.

V gene TRBV28 combines with J gene TRBJ1-1; maybe TRBD1 (6 bases). CDR1 is MDHEN, CDR2 SYDVKM, per germline. The ends were cut back, 2 bases at V and 10 bases at J, with 8 bases in the middle. The CDR3 covers 11 residues. CDR3 in DNA: TGTGCCAGCAGTTTAAGCAGGGGAGCTTTCTTT. Protein sequence: CASSLSRGAFF. Complete variable domain (other parts from reference TRBV28 and TRBJ1-1): DVKVTQSSRYLVKRTGEKVFLECVQDMDHENMFWYRQDPGLGLRLIYFSYDVKMKEKGDIPEGYSVSREKKERFSLILESASTNQTSMYLCASSLSRGAFFGQGTRLTVV.

The gene calls are TRBV28 and TRBJ1-5; 7 bases map to TRBD1. Per germline, CDR1 MDHEN and CDR2 SYDVKM. The CDR3 contains 14 residues. Trimming took 2 bases from V and 4 from J; bases not matched to a gene: 2. The CDR3 bases are TGTGCCAGCAGTTTAAGGGGGCAGAATCAGCCCCAGCATTTT. It translates to CASSLRGQNQPQHF.